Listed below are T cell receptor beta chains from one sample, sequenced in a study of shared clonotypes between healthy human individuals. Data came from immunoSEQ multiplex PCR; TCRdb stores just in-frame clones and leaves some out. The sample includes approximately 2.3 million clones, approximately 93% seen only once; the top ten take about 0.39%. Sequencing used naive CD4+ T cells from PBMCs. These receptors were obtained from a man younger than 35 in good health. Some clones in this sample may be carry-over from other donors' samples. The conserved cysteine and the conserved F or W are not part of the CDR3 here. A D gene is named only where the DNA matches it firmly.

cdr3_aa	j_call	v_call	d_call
ASSLALGTGRIEDTQY	TRBJ2-3	TRBV5-1	TRBD1
ASSALGSYNEQF	TRBJ2-1	TRBV9	-
ASSIGGARKRYNEQF	TRBJ2-1	TRBV19	-
SVRWATSGTPDTQY	TRBJ2-3	TRBV29-1	TRBD2
ASYRQTNEQF	TRBJ2-1	TRBV28	-
ASSERQGLKANTEAF	TRBJ1-1	TRBV5-8	TRBD1
ASSLTGQPSTDTQY	TRBJ2-3	TRBV7-3	-
ASSQYRQGPYEQY	TRBJ2-7	TRBV23-1	-
ASSLDTYQPQH	TRBJ1-5	TRBV7-9	-
ASSLMVAGQETQY	TRBJ2-5	TRBV7-2	-
ASSALGQFAGDNEQF	TRBJ2-1	TRBV2	TRBD2
ASSQGKSGIGETQY	TRBJ2-5	TRBV19	-
ASSPQVGPGTQY	TRBJ2-5	TRBV5-4	-
ASSYSSRVGQPQH	TRBJ1-5	TRBV6-5	-
ATRPGRGPGELF	TRBJ2-2	TRBV2	-
ASSTGSGTQY	TRBJ2-3	TRBV19	-
ASSPQSGITDTQY	TRBJ2-3	TRBV7-8	-
ASSQDLGVRPQH	TRBJ1-5	TRBV4-2	-
ASRYFEGRAENEQF	TRBJ2-1	TRBV2	-
AIRSGQGNNQPQH	TRBJ1-5	TRBV10-3	TRBD1